Listed below are T cell receptor beta chains from one sample, sequenced in a study of CD4 T cells in relation to SARS-CoV-2 and coronaviruses. Their recognized antigens are unknown. The method was immunoSEQ multiplex PCR; TCRdb's version includes in-frame clones alone and lacks a portion of them. Among some 25,000 clones listed, about three quarters were seen once. The sample consisted of CD4+ T cells from PBMCs, cultured in vitro. These receptors were taken from a human donor in good health. The CDR3 runs from the conserved cysteine through the conserved F or W. The order of the fields is V gene, clone size, D gene, J gene, CDR3 DNA, CDR3 protein. The D gene is left open where the match is weak. Some rows mark clone size as missing; the rest say once, few, many or name a class of expanded clone.

TRBV5-5,few,TRBD1,TRBJ2-1,TGTGCCAGCAGCTTGCAGGGGGTTAATCCAAGTGAGCAGTTCTTC,CASSLQGVNPSEQFF
TRBV27,once,TRBD2,TRBJ2-1,TGTGCCAGCAGTTCCGGAACCCTAGCGGGGGGTGGCAATGAGCAGTTCTTC,CASSSGTLAGGGNEQFF
TRBV6-4,.,.,TRBJ2-7,TGTGCCAGCAGTGGATCCCGGGGGCTAAACGAGCAGTACTTC,CASSGSRGLNEQYF
TRBV27,.,.,TRBJ2-7,TGTGCCAGCAGGTCCACAGGGGGGGCCTACGAGCAGTACTTC,CASRSTGGAYEQYF
TRBV12-3/TRBV12-4,.,.,TRBJ2-3,TGTGCCAGCAGTCGTCAGGCAGATACGCAGTATTTT,CASSRQADTQYF
TRBV5-5,.,.,TRBJ1-1,TGTGCCAGCAGCCCTGACCAACTGAACACTGAAGCTTTCTTT,CASSPDQLNTEAFF
TRBV19,.,.,TRBJ1-5,TGTGCCAGTACCCCCGGGGGGGTTCGGGGCAATCAGCCCCAGCATTTT,CASTPGGVRGNQPQHF
TRBV3-1/TRBV3-2,.,TRBD2,TRBJ2-5,TGTGCCAGCAGCCAAGATCTGCCCAGCGGGAGGGTGGAGACCCAGTACTTC,CASSQDLPSGRVETQYF
TRBV3-1/TRBV3-2,.,.,TRBJ1-4,TGTGCCAGCAGCCCCTCCGGACCTAATGAAAAACTGTTTTTT,CASSPSGPNEKLFF
TRBV3-1/TRBV3-2,.,TRBD1,TRBJ1-2,TGTGCCAGCAGCCAAGTTCGGGACAGTCATGGCTACACCTTC,CASSQVRDSHGYTF
TRBV5-6,.,TRBD1,TRBJ2-2,TGTGCCAGCAGTCCGGGGGTAGGGACAGGGCTCACCGGGGAGCTGTTTTTT,CASSPGVGTGLTGELFF
TRBV7-9,few,.,TRBJ1-5,TGTGCCAGCAGCTTAGCGTCGGGGCAGGGGTTGGATCAGCCCCAGCATTTT,CASSLASGQGLDQPQHF
TRBV6-6,once,.,TRBJ2-3,TGTGCCAGCAGTTACACTAGCACAGATACGCAGTATTTT,CASSYTSTDTQYF
TRBV18,.,TRBD1,TRBJ1-1,TGTGCCAGCTCACCAACAAACAGGGGGCTGGGGGTGAACACTGAAGCTTTCTTT,CASSPTNRGLGVNTEAFF
TRBV19,.,TRBD1,TRBJ1-1,TGTGCCAGCCAGGACAGGGGATGGTGGAACACTGAAGCTTTCTTT,CASQDRGWWNTEAFF
TRBV13,.,TRBD1,TRBJ1-4,TGTGCCAGCAGCATCGACAGGGTGATATATGAAAAACTGTTTTTT,CASSIDRVIYEKLFF
TRBV10-3,.,.,TRBJ1-6,TGTGCCATCAGTGAGTCTCAGGGACGATCACCCCTCCACTTT,CAISESQGRSPLHF
TRBV5-1,.,TRBD2,TRBJ2-3,TGCGCCAGCAATCAGCGGGGGTCGGATACGCAGTATTTT,CASNQRGSDTQYF
TRBV7-2,.,TRBD1,TRBJ2-7,TGTGCCAGCAGCTTAGCGACAGGACAGGGGACGAAGCAGTACTTC,CASSLATGQGTKQYF
TRBV11-2,few,TRBD1,TRBJ1-1,TGTGCCAGCAGCACCGTACTCCGGGACAGCCTGAACACTGAAGCTTTCTTT,CASSTVLRDSLNTEAFF
TRBV5-4,.,.,TRBJ2-1,TGTGCCAGCAGCTCGGACCCCTACAATGAGCAGTTCTTC,CASSSDPYNEQFF
TRBV7-9,medium-sized,.,TRBJ1-2,TGTGCCAGCAGCTTAGGAGGGAATGGCTACACCTTC,CASSLGGNGYTF
TRBV5-1,few,.,TRBJ2-2,TGCGCCAGCAGCTTGGTTCTCGGGAGGAACACCGGGGAGCTGTTTTTT,CASSLVLGRNTGELFF
TRBV6-5,.,.,TRBJ2-5,TGTGCCAGCAGAACACAGGGGAGGGAGACCCAGTACTTC,CASRTQGRETQYF
TRBV10-3,.,TRBD2,TRBJ2-3,TGTGCCATCAGTGGACGGGGGGACACAGATACGCAGTATTTT,CAISGRGDTDTQYF
TRBV19,.,TRBD2,TRBJ2-1,TGTGCCAGTCGGGGTAGCGGGAGGGTATTATACAATGAGCAGTTCTTC,CASRGSGRVLYNEQFF
TRBV4-3,.,TRBD2,TRBJ2-2,TGCGCCAGCAGCCAAGATCGGCTAGCGGGGACCGCCGGGGAGCTGTTTTTT,CASSQDRLAGTAGELFF
TRBV6-1,.,.,TRBJ2-2,TGTGCCAGCAGTGAATCCCGAACCGGGGAGCTGTTTTTT,CASSESRTGELFF
TRBV3-1/TRBV3-2,.,.,TRBJ2-5,TGTGCCAGCAGCCATCAGTCGCGGCGAGAGACCCAGTACTTC,CASSHQSRRETQYF
TRBV6-2/TRBV6-3,few,.,TRBJ2-7,TGTGCCAGCAGTTACGAGGCTAGGGAGTACTTC,CASSYEAREYF
TRBV5-4,once,TRBD2,TRBJ2-5,TGTGCCAGCACCCCGATCGGAGGGACTAGCGGGGGGGCTTTAAAGACCCAGTACTTC,CASTPIGGTSGGALKTQYF
TRBV12-3/TRBV12-4,.,.,TRBJ1-2,TGTGCCAGCACCAAAATACCGGACTATGGCTACACCTTC,CASTKIPDYGYTF
TRBV6-1,.,TRBD2,TRBJ2-1,TGTGCCAGCAGTGAAGCGCTAGCGGGGGAGGTGAGCTCCTACAATGAGCAGTTCTTC,CASSEALAGEVSSYNEQFF
TRBV3-1/TRBV3-2,.,.,TRBJ1-3,TGTGCCAGCAGCCCGACACTTTCTGGAAACACCATATATTTT,CASSPTLSGNTIYF
TRBV7-8,.,TRBD1,TRBJ1-1,TGTGCCAGCAGCGAAGGACAGGGAACCTCGGGAGCTTTCTTT,CASSEGQGTSGAFF
TRBV11-2,once,.,TRBJ2-3,TGTGCCAGCAGCTTTGGCGGCTTCACAGATACGCAGTATTTT,CASSFGGFTDTQYF
TRBV7-2,few,.,TRBJ2-7,TGTGCCAGCAGCTTAATGGCAGAGGGAACCTACGAGCAGTACTTC,CASSLMAEGTYEQYF
TRBV4-1,.,TRBD2,TRBJ2-2,TGCGCCAGCAGCCCACGGCCACTAGCGGGGGTAACGAACACCGGGGAGCTGTTTTTT,CASSPRPLAGVTNTGELFF
TRBV11-2,.,TRBD1,TRBJ1-3,TGTGCCAGCAGCTCAAGGACAGGGTCTGGAAACACCATATATTTT,CASSSRTGSGNTIYF
TRBV7-9,.,.,TRBJ2-3,TGTGCCAGCAGCTTAGACCCACTGCTCGGGGATACGCAGTATTTT,CASSLDPLLGDTQYF
TRBV30,.,.,TRBJ1-4,TGTGCCTGGAGTATAAGGGAAAAACTGTTTTTT,CAWSIREKLFF
TRBV18,.,TRBD2,TRBJ2-1,TGTGCCAGCTCTAGAGCGCTAGCGGGGGCGGCCGAGCAGTTCTTC,CASSRALAGAAEQFF
TRBV5-5,.,.,TRBJ2-5,TGTGCCAGCAGCTTGCGCGACGCCCCAGAGACCCAGTACTTC,CASSLRDAPETQYF
TRBV29-1,.,.,TRBJ2-3,TGCAGCGTTGAAAGAGCAATTTTGGATACGCAGTATTTT,CSVERAILDTQYF
TRBV10-3,.,.,TRBJ2-1,TGTGCCATCAACATGGACAGAGGGAACAATGAGCAGTTCTTC,CAINMDRGNNEQFF
TRBV3-1/TRBV3-2,.,.,TRBJ1-2,TGTGCCAGCAGCCCCAGGGAAGGGTCGTCGTACACCTTC,CASSPREGSSYTF
TRBV27,.,TRBD1,TRBJ2-5,TGTGCCAGCAGTGCCAGACAGGGGGAGACCCAGTACTTC,CASSARQGETQYF
TRBV6-5,few,TRBD1,TRBJ1-1,TGTGCCAGCAGTCCCTCCCGACAGGGGGCCACTGAAGCTTTCTTT,CASSPSRQGATEAFF
TRBV14,.,TRBD2,TRBJ2-1,TGTGCCAGCAGCCAAGGGGGACTAGCGGTCAATGAGCAGTTCTTC,CASSQGGLAVNEQFF
TRBV6-6,once,.,TRBJ1-2,TGTGCCAACCAAAGGGGGTTCAACTATGGCTACACCTTC,CANQRGFNYGYTF
TRBV7-7,.,.,TRBJ2-5,TGTGCCAGCAGCCCACAAGGAGGGCGCCAAGAGACCCAGTACTTC,CASSPQGGRQETQYF
TRBV10-3,.,.,TRBJ1-4,TGTGCCATCAGTGATTCGACAGGCTCTAATGAAAAACTGTTTTTT,CAISDSTGSNEKLFF
TRBV3-1/TRBV3-2,.,.,TRBJ1-2,TGTGCCAGCAGCCAGCAGGTCTTGCGTGGCTACACCTTC,CASSQQVLRGYTF